This T cell receptor (beta chain) was sequenced in a study of T cell repertoires in cytomegalovirus infection. In the study overall: Public TCR beta signatures were indicative of both CMV infection and a matching HLA type.

Comment on this clonotype: Its antigen is unknown.

TCRdb re-called the reads with MiXCR, one entry per CDR3 protein. The sample shows hundreds of thousands of distinct CDR3 sequences, 9.5% of them seen only once. Study observations and caveats: HLA-C-restricted CMV-specific TCR beta clonotypes prevailed in the ex vivo response.

The source material was PBMCs. This TCR came from a human donor in good health (CMV status not recorded). Some clones in this sample may be carry-over from other donors' samples.

Here the CDR3 DNA reads TGCAGTGCTAAGCGTCCGTCCGGCACTGAAGCTTTCTTT. As protein: CSAKRPSGTEAFF. This chain joins TRBV20-1 and TRBJ1-1; D uncertain. The germline V and J ends were trimmed by 4 bases and 4 bases, with 13 bases remaining between them. Germline lookup yields CDR1 DFQATT and CDR2 SNEGSKA (reference sequence). The CDR3 has 13 amino acids.